This T cell receptor (beta chain) appears in the sequencing data of a study of cytomegalovirus exposure and HLA in healthy donors. The CDR3 sequence is 14 residues long. The V gene's germline CDR1 is SGHDN and CDR2 FVKESK. V shed 4 bases, J shed 9 bases, and the junction held 9 bases outside the gene matches. It was with 60 Vbeta and 13 Jbeta primers that the PCR ran. The table came from immunoSEQ multiplex PCR; TCRdb's copy has only in-frame clones and leaves some out. The table shows 95,000 to 100,000 clones, with roughly 80% occurring only once. Study conclusions and caveats: In a later analysis, parvovirus B19, influenza, CMV and Epstein-Barr virus appeared linked to several top co-occurrence clusters.

This clone was observed a single time. The antigen is not known. The clonotype was recovered from a middle-aged man in good health and CMV-seronegative. The chain is built from TRBV14 and TRBJ1-2; 9 positions agree with TRBD1. Specimen: PBMCs. The CDR3 loop is CASSLRDRVMSYTF. The CDR3 nucleotides are TGTGCCAGCAGCCTTCGGGACAGGGTAATGAGCTACACCTTC.